These T cell receptor beta chains were read from a single sample in a study of blood T cell repertoires in COVID-19. Libraries were prepared by immunoSEQ multiplex PCR; TCRdb keeps only in-frame clonotypes and omits some of them. The sample records around 400,000 clones, 85% to 90% being singletons. The sequencing input was PBMCs or T cells enriched from blood (not recorded which). The receptor source for this set is a young woman who had recovered from COVID-19. CDR3s include the opening cysteine and the closing phenylalanine or tryptophan. The D gene is left open where the match is weak. Size values are once, few and many counts, or a class for expanded clones, and some rows have none.

v_gene: TRBV20-1
j_gene: TRBJ2-7
d_gene: TRBD2
abundance: NA
CDR3aa: CSARTSGEQYF
CDR3nt: TGCAGTGCCCGGACTAGCGGCGAGCAGTACTTC

v_gene: TRBV7-2
j_gene: TRBJ2-7
d_gene: TRBD1
abundance: NA
CDR3aa: CASNRQGPSYEQYF
CDR3nt: TGTGCCAGCAACAGACAGGGACCTTCCTACGAGCAGTACTTC

v_gene: TRBV12-5
j_gene: TRBJ2-1
d_gene: NA
abundance: few
CDR3aa: CASGGTALRREQFF
CDR3nt: TGTGCTAGTGGGGGGACTGCCCTCCGGCGCGAGCAGTTCTTC

v_gene: TRBV7-2
j_gene: TRBJ1-2
d_gene: NA
abundance: NA
CDR3aa: CASSLAGRAYGYTF
CDR3nt: TGTGCCAGCAGCTTAGCGGGCAGGGCTTATGGCTACACCTTC

v_gene: TRBV30
j_gene: TRBJ1-4
d_gene: NA
abundance: NA
CDR3aa: CAWDHPWAGGDEKLFF
CDR3nt: TGTGCCTGGGACCACCCTTGGGCTGGGGGCGATGAAAAACTGTTTTTT

v_gene: TRBV27
j_gene: TRBJ2-7
d_gene: NA
abundance: NA
CDR3aa: CASRLRGEEQYF
CDR3nt: TGTGCCAGCAGGCTCAGGGGAGAAGAGCAGTACTTC

v_gene: TRBV11-2
j_gene: TRBJ2-5
d_gene: NA
abundance: NA
CDR3aa: CASRKMGGRHETQYF
CDR3nt: TGTGCCAGCAGAAAAATGGGGGGAAGGCACGAGACCCAGTACTTC

v_gene: TRBV7-2
j_gene: TRBJ1-5
d_gene: NA
abundance: NA
CDR3aa: CASSLKVRDQPQHF
CDR3nt: TGTGCCAGCAGCTTAAAAGTGAGAGATCAGCCCCAGCATTTT

v_gene: TRBV6-5
j_gene: TRBJ1-4
d_gene: NA
abundance: once
CDR3aa: CASSPLRAPNEKLFF
CDR3nt: TGTGCCAGCAGTCCCCTCAGGGCCCCTAATGAAAAACTGTTTTTT

v_gene: TRBV27
j_gene: TRBJ2-2
d_gene: TRBD1
abundance: NA
CDR3aa: CASSFGTGTGELFF
CDR3nt: TGTGCCAGCAGTTTTGGGACAGGGACCGGGGAGCTGTTTTTT

v_gene: TRBV2
j_gene: TRBJ1-6
d_gene: TRBD1
abundance: NA
CDR3aa: CATAPGQLNSPLHF
CDR3nt: TGTGCCACCGCACCGGGACAGCTTAATTCACCCCTCCACTTT

v_gene: TRBV24-1
j_gene: TRBJ2-5
d_gene: TRBD2
abundance: NA
CDR3aa: CATSDLGTSGRASETQYF
CDR3nt: TGTGCCACCAGTGATTTGGGGACTAGCGGGAGGGCCAGTGAGACCCAGTACTTC

v_gene: TRBV15
j_gene: TRBJ2-3
d_gene: TRBD2
abundance: few
CDR3aa: CATSRAASGRGTDTQYF
CDR3nt: TGTGCCACCAGCAGAGCGGCTAGCGGGAGGGGCACAGATACGCAGTATTTT

v_gene: TRBV6-5
j_gene: TRBJ2-3
d_gene: NA
abundance: NA
CDR3aa: CASRDTTDTQYF
CDR3nt: TGTGCCAGCAGAGACACCACAGATACGCAGTATTTT

v_gene: TRBV6-1
j_gene: TRBJ2-3
d_gene: TRBD2
abundance: NA
CDR3aa: CASSARARTSRFTDTQYF
CDR3nt: TGTGCCAGCAGTGCCAGAGCCAGGACTAGCAGATTCACAGATACGCAGTATTTT

v_gene: TRBV9
j_gene: TRBJ2-2
d_gene: TRBD2
abundance: NA
CDR3aa: CASSVALSSGGPRGKDGELFF
CDR3nt: TGTGCCAGCAGCGTAGCTCTATCTAGCGGGGGGCCCCGAGGGAAGGACGGGGAGCTGTTTTTT

v_gene: TRBV4-3
j_gene: TRBJ1-4
d_gene: NA
abundance: NA
CDR3aa: CASSQEPGYEKLFF
CDR3nt: TGCGCCAGCAGCCAAGAGCCAGGCTATGAAAAACTGTTTTTT

v_gene: TRBV25-1
j_gene: TRBJ2-2
d_gene: TRBD2
abundance: NA
CDR3aa: CASSEYSGTTGELFF
CDR3nt: TGTGCCAGCAGTGAATATAGCGGGACCACCGGGGAGCTGTTTTTT

v_gene: TRBV5-6
j_gene: TRBJ1-1
d_gene: NA
abundance: NA
CDR3aa: CASRAGGRVDTEAFF
CDR3nt: TGTGCCAGCAGGGCGGGGGGCAGAGTTGATACTGAAGCTTTCTTT

v_gene: TRBV27
j_gene: TRBJ1-1
d_gene: TRBD1
abundance: few
CDR3aa: CASSLSTTGGGTEAFF
CDR3nt: TGTGCCAGCAGTTTATCCACCACAGGGGGCGGGACTGAAGCTTTCTTT

v_gene: TRBV28
j_gene: TRBJ2-1
d_gene: NA
abundance: NA
CDR3aa: CASSLSGFTYNEQFF
CDR3nt: TGTGCCAGCAGTTTATCAGGATTTACCTACAATGAGCAGTTCTTC

v_gene: TRBV5-1
j_gene: TRBJ2-3
d_gene: NA
abundance: NA
CDR3aa: CASSIPGQPTDTQYF
CDR3nt: TGCGCCAGCAGCATACCCGGACAGCCTACAGATACGCAGTATTTT

v_gene: TRBV9
j_gene: TRBJ2-1
d_gene: TRBD2
abundance: NA
CDR3aa: CASSGGGMSGSAYNEQFF
CDR3nt: TGTGCCAGCAGCGGCGGGGGGATGAGCGGGAGCGCCTACAATGAGCAGTTCTTC

v_gene: TRBV4-1
j_gene: TRBJ1-2
d_gene: NA
abundance: NA
CDR3aa: CASSQEDRLENNYGYTF
CDR3nt: TGCGCCAGCAGCCAAGAGGACAGATTAGAGAACAACTATGGCTACACCTTC

v_gene: TRBV12-3/TRBV12-4
j_gene: TRBJ2-5
d_gene: NA
abundance: once
CDR3aa: CASSSAAGETQYF
CDR3nt: TGTGCCAGCAGCTCCGCCGCGGGAGAGACCCAGTACTTC

v_gene: TRBV3-1/TRBV3-2
j_gene: TRBJ1-4
d_gene: NA
abundance: NA
CDR3aa: CASSQLLNEKLFF
CDR3nt: TGTGCCAGCAGCCAACTACTCAATGAAAAACTGTTTTTT

v_gene: TRBV28
j_gene: TRBJ2-7
d_gene: TRBD2
abundance: NA
CDR3aa: CASSFLSSSGSYEQYF
CDR3nt: TGTGCCAGCAGTTTCTTATCGTCTAGCGGCTCCTACGAGCAGTACTTC

v_gene: TRBV30
j_gene: TRBJ1-4
d_gene: NA
abundance: NA
CDR3aa: CAWSVLTELTNEKLFF
CDR3nt: TGTGCCTGGAGTGTGTTAACGGAGCTTACTAATGAAAAACTGTTTTTT

v_gene: TRBV7-9
j_gene: TRBJ1-2
d_gene: NA
abundance: once
CDR3aa: CASNSRPGIYGYTF
CDR3nt: TGTGCCAGCAACTCCCGGCCGGGAATCTATGGCTACACCTTC

v_gene: TRBV2
j_gene: TRBJ1-6
d_gene: NA
abundance: NA
CDR3aa: CASRLRMIRTGDSPLHF
CDR3nt: TGTGCCAGCCGACTTCGAATGATTCGAACCGGGGATTCACCCCTCCACTTT

v_gene: TRBV11-1
j_gene: TRBJ1-2
d_gene: NA
abundance: NA
CDR3aa: CASSLAPRGDGYTF
CDR3nt: TGTGCCAGCAGCTTAGCGCCAAGGGGTGATGGCTACACCTTC

v_gene: TRBV5-4
j_gene: TRBJ2-2
d_gene: TRBD2
abundance: NA
CDR3aa: CASSLESGTSSTGELFF
CDR3nt: TGTGCCAGCAGCCTCGAGTCTGGGACTAGCAGTACCGGGGAGCTGTTTTTT

v_gene: TRBV29-1
j_gene: TRBJ1-6
d_gene: TRBD1
abundance: NA
CDR3aa: CSARGENSPLHF
CDR3nt: TGCAGCGCCAGGGGGGAAAATTCACCCCTCCACTTT

v_gene: TRBV28
j_gene: TRBJ1-1
d_gene: NA
abundance: NA
CDR3aa: CASSLGRLNTEAFF
CDR3nt: TGTGCCAGCAGTTTGGGCAGACTGAACACTGAAGCTTTCTTT

v_gene: TRBV28
j_gene: TRBJ1-2
d_gene: TRBD1
abundance: NA
CDR3aa: CASRPEGAWGYTF
CDR3nt: TGTGCCAGCAGGCCTGAGGGGGCCTGGGGCTACACCTTC

v_gene: TRBV5-1
j_gene: TRBJ2-7
d_gene: TRBD1
abundance: NA
CDR3aa: CASRSADRAGEQYF
CDR3nt: TGCGCCAGCCGGTCCGCGGACAGGGCTGGGGAGCAGTACTTC

v_gene: TRBV14
j_gene: TRBJ1-6
d_gene: NA
abundance: NA
CDR3aa: CASSQDGQGYSPLHF
CDR3nt: TGTGCCAGCAGCCAAGATGGGCAGGGCTATTCACCCCTCCACTTT

v_gene: TRBV7-3
j_gene: TRBJ2-6
d_gene: TRBD1
abundance: NA
CDR3aa: CASSFTGTGLAGANVLTF
CDR3nt: TGTGCCAGCAGCTTTACCGGGACAGGGTTGGCTGGGGCCAACGTCCTGACTTTC

v_gene: TRBV27
j_gene: TRBJ2-3
d_gene: TRBD1
abundance: NA
CDR3aa: CASSLGQFLSTDTQYF
CDR3nt: TGTGCCAGCAGTTTGGGACAGTTCCTGAGCACAGATACGCAGTATTTT

v_gene: TRBV4-2
j_gene: TRBJ2-3
d_gene: NA
abundance: NA
CDR3aa: CASSQPRGGTRADTQYF
CDR3nt: TGTGCCAGCAGCCAACCAAGGGGGGGCACAAGGGCAGATACGCAGTATTTT

v_gene: TRBV19
j_gene: TRBJ1-6
d_gene: NA
abundance: once
CDR3aa: CASSSTRSPLNSPLHF
CDR3nt: TGTGCCAGTTCCTCGACCAGGTCCCCCCTTAATTCACCCCTCCACTTT

v_gene: TRBV4-1
j_gene: TRBJ1-5
d_gene: TRBD1
abundance: NA
CDR3aa: CASSHDPSSDRGYQPQHF
CDR3nt: TGCGCCAGCAGCCATGATCCTTCCTCGGACAGGGGATATCAGCCCCAGCATTTT

v_gene: TRBV7-3
j_gene: TRBJ2-7
d_gene: NA
abundance: NA
CDR3aa: CASSPSHSYEQYF
CDR3nt: TGTGCCAGCAGCCCAAGCCACTCCTACGAGCAGTACTTC

v_gene: TRBV9
j_gene: TRBJ1-2
d_gene: TRBD1
abundance: NA
CDR3aa: CASSEGQNYGYTF
CDR3nt: TGTGCCAGCAGCGAGGGACAGAACTATGGCTACACCTTC

v_gene: TRBV4-3
j_gene: TRBJ1-1
d_gene: NA
abundance: NA
CDR3aa: CASSLLSGTEAFF
CDR3nt: TGCGCCAGCAGCCTCCTCTCGGGGACTGAAGCTTTCTTT

v_gene: TRBV9
j_gene: TRBJ2-7
d_gene: TRBD1
abundance: NA
CDR3aa: CASSPSDRGYEQYF
CDR3nt: TGTGCCAGCAGCCCGTCGGACAGGGGTTACGAGCAGTACTTC

v_gene: TRBV5-6
j_gene: TRBJ2-7
d_gene: NA
abundance: NA
CDR3aa: CASSGAGALGGEQYF
CDR3nt: TGTGCCAGCAGCGGCGCGGGGGCCCTAGGGGGCGAGCAGTACTTC

v_gene: TRBV27
j_gene: TRBJ1-5
d_gene: TRBD1
abundance: few
CDR3aa: CASRPGTGHQPQHF
CDR3nt: TGTGCCAGCAGGCCCGGGACAGGGCATCAGCCCCAGCATTTT

v_gene: TRBV3-1/TRBV3-2
j_gene: TRBJ2-3
d_gene: TRBD2
abundance: NA
CDR3aa: CASSLPGGVGTTDTQYF
CDR3nt: TGTGCCAGCAGCCTACCTGGGGGGGTGGGAACTACAGATACGCAGTATTTT

v_gene: TRBV27
j_gene: TRBJ1-4
d_gene: NA
abundance: NA
CDR3aa: CASSWGSNEKLFF
CDR3nt: TGTGCCAGCAGTTGGGGCAGTAATGAAAAACTGTTTTTT

v_gene: TRBV27
j_gene: TRBJ1-1
d_gene: NA
abundance: NA
CDR3aa: CASSLSTATEAFF
CDR3nt: TGTGCCAGCAGTTTATCAACAGCCACTGAAGCTTTCTTT

v_gene: TRBV27
j_gene: TRBJ2-7
d_gene: NA
abundance: NA
CDR3aa: CASSPVGQSSYEQYF
CDR3nt: TGTGCCAGCAGTCCCGTTGGACAGAGCTCCTACGAGCAGTACTTC

v_gene: TRBV9
j_gene: TRBJ2-3
d_gene: TRBD2
abundance: NA
CDR3aa: CASSVSSGGTDTQYF
CDR3nt: TGTGCCAGCAGCGTATCTAGCGGGGGCACAGATACGCAGTATTTT

v_gene: TRBV6-5
j_gene: TRBJ2-7
d_gene: TRBD2
abundance: NA
CDR3aa: CASSYGVPGGSEQYF
CDR3nt: TGTGCCAGCAGTTACGGAGTCCCGGGAGGATCCGAGCAGTACTTC